The next 20 T cell receptor beta chains were all read from a single sample in a study of regulatory T cells in long-lasting Graves disease (dated by TCRdb to the early 2020s). Interpreted using the paper, the time point label stands for: newly diagnosed GD, antithyroid drugs for less than 3 months. For both TCR sequencing and RNA sequencing, RNA was extracted from PBMCs in TRIzol. The library was obtained by multiplex PCR. The sequencer listed for this sample is Illumina HiSeq 4000. iRepertoire HTBI primers and Arm-PCR amplification of CDR3 regions were used to construct TCR beta libraries. Through fastp at Q25 and MiXCR, TCRdb rebuilt clones from the public reads, retaining in-frame beta chains. For every CDR3 protein sequence, its rows merge into one entry that carries the most common genes and DNA. For this sample the table gives about 500,000 distinct CDR3 sequences, of which 12% were detected only once. The top ten hold 7.5% to 9% of the sample.

The sample was also linked to a second study, of T cells in Graves' hyperthyroidism and ophthalmopathy.

Here the sequenced sample was peripheral blood mononuclear cells (PBMCs), taken at new diagnosis, from a patient treated with antithyroid drugs. The origin of the receptors is a woman aged 25 to 39 with Graves disease. Donor details come from another sample of the same person, matched by shared clones.

This clonotype was seen more than once but under ten times. The chain combines TRBV29-1 with TRBJ1-4; D is uncertain. The V and J ends lost 5 bases and 10 bases respectively, with 14 bases between them. CDR1 and CDR2 from the germline V gene are SQVTM and ANQGSEA. The CDR3 sequence is 12 residues long. This chain's CDR3 is CSVRTASLKLFF. The CDR3 DNA reads as TGCAGCGTTCGAACAGCCTCTTTAAAACTGTTTTTT.

At least ten counts were recorded for this clonotype. J is TRBJ2-7 and V is TRBV27; no clear D gene. Germline assignment: CDR1 MNHEY and CDR2 SMNVEV (reference sequence). The CDR3 totals 12 residues. V lost 1 base and J lost 3, with 4 bases in between. This chain's CDR3 is CASSLYRYEQYF. DNA of the CDR3: TGTGCCAGCAGTTTATACCGCTACGAGCAGTACTTC.

The chain is built from TRBV10-3 and TRBJ2-1, with D perhaps matching TRBD2 (6 bases). The germline gives CDR1 ENHRY, CDR2 SYGVKD. This CDR3 comprises 13 residues. The V end was cut by 8 bases, the J end by 4 bases, with 12 bases between. DNA of the CDR3: TGTGCCATCGCGGCTCGGGAGTACAATGAGCAGTTCTTC. This encodes CAIAAREYNEQFF.

The V call is TRBV9, the J call TRBJ2-1, with TRBD2 as a possible D gene (6 bases). From germline, CDR1 is SGDLS and CDR2 YYNGEE. The V gene lost 3 bases and the J gene lost 4 bases, with 14 bases spanning the gap. The CDR3 runs 15 residues. The CDR3 region is CASSEEGWTYNEQFF. DNA for the CDR3: TGTGCCAGCAGCGAGGAGGGTTGGACTTACAATGAGCAGTTCTTC.

V is TRBV7-8 and J is TRBJ1-2; D is unclear. Per germline, CDR1 SGHVS and CDR2 FQNEAQ. V gave up 1 base and J gave up 7 bases, with 7 bases separating them. CDR3 length: 12 residues. CDR3 DNA: TGTGCCAGCAGCTTAGGGGATACTGGCTACACCTTC. Translation gives CASSLGDTGYTF.

Many counts were recorded for this clonotype. The V and J genes are TRBV20-1 and TRBJ2-7, with 7 bases that match TRBD1. In germline, CDR1 is DFQATT, CDR2 SNEGSKA (reference sequence). V was pared by 4 bases and J by 8 bases, with 2 bases of the junction left unmatched. CDR3 size: 10 residues. CDR3 loop: CSAMTGKQYF. DNA of the CDR3: TGCAGTGCTATGACAGGGAAGCAGTACTTC.

The V call is TRBV20-1, the J call TRBJ1-5; D possibly corresponds to TRBD1 (5 bases). Germline assignment: CDR1 DFQATT and CDR2 SNEGSKA (reference sequence). The CDR3 has 15 residues. The germline V and J ends were trimmed by 1 base and 6 bases, with 16 bases remaining between them. For the CDR3, the DNA is TGCAGTGCTAGAGGCCCCGCGAGGGGCGGTCAGCCCCAGCATTTT. It specifies CSARGPARGGQPQHF.

About this clonotype itself: A junction boundary mismatches the germline segment, possibly from a read error. V is TRBV7-9 and J is TRBJ1-1; D might be TRBD1 (5 bases). CDR3 size: 13 residues. CDR1 and CDR2 from the germline V gene are SEHNR and FQNEAQ (reference sequence). The CDR3 region is CASSLDMNTEASF. The CDR3, as DNA: TGTGCCAGCAGCCTGGACATGAACACTGAAGCTTCCTTT.

The chain is built from TRBV9 and TRBJ2-4, with D possibly TRBD1 on 5 matching bases. The germline V gene encodes CDR1 SGDLS and CDR2 YYNGEE. Trimming took off 0 bases at V and 1 base at J, with 11 bases between the two ends. This CDR3 is built from 16 residues. The CDR3 DNA follows: TGTGCCAGCAGCGTAGGAAGGGGCAAGGCCAAAAACATTCAGTACTTC. Protein: CASSVGRGKAKNIQYF.

J is TRBJ1-2 and V is TRBV5-1; 7 nucleotides line up with TRBD1. The trim removed 2 bases at V and 2 bases at J, leaving 6 bases unmatched. The germline V gene has CDR1 SGHRS and CDR2 YFSETQ. The CDR3 extends over 15 amino acids. The CDR3 spells CASSFRQGLNYGYTF. CDR3 in DNA: TGCGCCAGCAGCTTTAGACAGGGTTTAAACTATGGCTACACCTTC.

The V gene is TRBV4-2, the J gene TRBJ1-4; TRBD1 might be the D (5 bases). This CDR3 is 16 amino acids long. Germline V lookup: CDR1 LGHNA, CDR2 YNFKEQ. Trimming took 0 bases from V and 4 from J, leaving 12 bases between them. The CDR3 DNA is TGTGCCAGCAGCCAAGATGGCGGGGCCCTTAATGAAAAACTGTTTTTT. This encodes CASSQDGGALNEKLFF.

This clonotype showed up many times. The chain combines TRBV5-6 with TRBJ2-4; D unresolved. The CDR3 is 14 residues long. Germline V CDR1 and CDR2: SGHDT, YYEEEE. V dropped 2 bases and J dropped 0 bases, with 6 bases sitting between them. The CDR3 here is CASSLGIAKNIQYF. CDR3 nucleotides: TGTGCCAGCAGCTTAGGGATAGCCAAAAACATTCAGTACTTC.

This clonotype was observed at least ten times. The chain has TRBV5-1 and TRBJ2-2; 12 bases map to TRBD2. Germline V lookup: CDR1 SGHRS, CDR2 YFSETQ. V gave up 1 base and J gave up 7 bases; unmatched junction bases: 5. CDR3 length equals 16 residues. The CDR3 here is CASSLTSGRIRGELFF. The CDR3 coding sequence is TGCGCCAGCAGCTTGACTAGCGGGAGGATCCGCGGGGAGCTGTTTTTT.

This clonotype occurred many times. The J gene is TRBJ2-5, the V gene TRBV6-2 or TRBV6-3; 10 nucleotides align to TRBD2. Germline CDR1 and CDR2: MNHEY and SVGEGT. This CDR3 is 16 amino acids long. J lost 5 bases, V lost 0 bases, and 6 bases had no gene match. The CDR3: CASSYSPSGSRETQYF. CDR3 DNA: TGTGCCAGCAGTTACTCTCCTAGCGGGAGCCGGGAGACCCAGTACTTC.

In its sample, this clonotype was seen many times. The V call is TRBV5-1, the J call TRBJ2-3; 9 bases are a match to TRBD2. CDR1 and CDR2 (germline): SGHRS, YFSETQ. V was pared by 0 bases and J by 7 bases, with 15 bases of the junction left unmatched. This CDR3 is 18 amino acids long. The DNA of the CDR3 is TGCGCCAGCAGCTTGGCCAGACGACTAGCGGACGTTGGGTATACGCAGTATTTT. This gives the protein CASSLARRLADVGYTQYF.

In this sample, this clonotype turned up a few times. The V call is TRBV4-1, the J call TRBJ2-2; D is undetermined. CDR1 and CDR2 (germline): MGHRA, YSYEKL. Trimming took off 4 bases at V and 4 bases at J, with 16 bases between the two ends. The CDR3 is 16 residues long. This CDR3 reads CASSPRLSRSTGELFF. The CDR3 DNA follows: TGCGCCAGCAGCCCCCGATTATCTCGTAGCACCGGGGAGCTGTTTTTT.

This clonotype was seen repeatedly, ten times or more. The genes are TRBV6-1 and TRBJ2-7; 7 positions agree with TRBD1. The CDR3 sequence is 14 residues long. The V and J ends lost 6 bases and 1 base, in that order; junction bases with no gene match: 6. CDR1 is MNHNS and CDR2 is SASEGT in the germline V gene. The CDR3 DNA reads as TGTGCCAGCAGGTGGGACAGCCCTTCCTACGAGCAGTACTTC. It codes for CASRWDSPSYEQYF.

V usage is TRBV19 and J usage is TRBJ2-2; maybe TRBD1 (6 bases). The germline V gene has CDR1 LNHDA and CDR2 SQIVND (reference sequence). Trimming took 6 bases from V and 3 from J, leaving 11 bases between them. The CDR3 is 14 residues long. DNA for the CDR3: TGTGCCAGTAGCTCGAAGGGGGACACCGGGGAGCTGTTTTTT. This encodes CASSSKGDTGELFF.

This clonotype was seen many times. The V gene is TRBV20-1, the J gene TRBJ2-1; D is undetermined. V lost 6 bases, J lost 7 bases, and 19 bases lay in between. Germline V gene lookup returns CDR1 DFQATT and CDR2 SNEGSKA (reference sequence). This CDR3 spans 14 amino acids. As DNA, the CDR3 is TGCAGTGCCGCCCGTGGGCTAGTTCCTAATGAGCAGTTCTTC. Amino acid sequence: CSAARGLVPNEQFF.

In this sample, this clonotype turned up many times. The genes are TRBV12-3 or TRBV12-4 and TRBJ2-2; D not certain. V lost 3 bases, J lost 3 bases, and 5 bases lay in between. This CDR3 has 13 amino acids. This chain's CDR3 is CASSLEYTGELFF. The CDR3 DNA is TGTGCCAGCAGTTTGGAATACACCGGGGAGCTGTTTTTT.